This T cell receptor (beta chain) derives from a study of T cell repertoires in cytomegalovirus infection. Whole-study context: CMV infection plus the matching HLA type was flagged by public TCR beta signatures.

Remarks on this clonotype: Its matching antigen is unknown.

Germline values: CDR1 DFQATT, CDR2 SNEGSKA (reference sequence). The ends lost 2 bases at V and 4 bases at J; junction bases unmatched: 7. The CDR3 is 15 amino acids. Each CDR3 protein is one row after TCRdb ran MiXCR on the reads. The sample records 250,000 to 300,000 distinct CDR3 sequences, about 25% being singletons. Study-wide findings and caveats: Ex vivo, HLA-C-restricted CMV-specific TCR beta clonotypes prevailed over the rest of the response. People with CMV and the relevant HLA were identified by cumulative public TCR beta family frequency.

The chain employs TRBV20-1 and TRBJ2-1, with 8 bases matching TRBD2. The sequenced sample consisted of PBMCs. The clonotype comes from a human donor in good health (CMV status not recorded). Some clones in this sample may be carry-over from other donors' samples. CDR3 loop: CSARSGSTIYNEQFF. For the CDR3, the DNA is TGCAGTGCTAGAAGCGGGAGTACCATATACAATGAGCAGTTCTTC.